This T cell receptor (beta chain) was sequenced for a study of T cell responses to AZD1222 COVID-19 vaccine. Study-wide points: A rise in Spike-specific TCR breadth and depth followed two AZD1222 doses. White British people made up most donors, females outnumbered males, and clonal diversity was possibly underestimated. Researchers report vaccine-associated CD4 TCRs spanning spike, with dominance at 160-218 and 743-854.

Assay used: immunoSEQ multiplex PCR; TCRdb lists only in-frame clones, some missing. The sample carries about 120,000 clones, 90% to 95% recorded once. The CDR3 is made up of 14 amino acids. CDR1 LGHDT and CDR2 YNNKEL come from the germline V gene (reference sequence). V was pared by 2 bases and J by 4 bases, with 9 bases between. Of note for this clone: Its antigen is not known.

The J gene is TRBJ2-1, the V gene TRBV3-1 (or the pseudogene TRBV3-2); D unresolved. The material sequenced was peripheral blood, taken 28 days after the second AZD1222 dose. The sequence was collected from an adult who received the AZD1222 COVID-19 vaccine. The CDR3 loop reads CASSQSDRYNEQFF. Written as DNA, the CDR3 is TGTGCCAGCAGCCAAAGCGACCGGTACAATGAGCAGTTCTTC.